The clone carrying this T cell receptor (beta chain) has at least ten counts. The antigen remains unidentified. These data are taken from a study of T-cell reconstitution after alpha-beta-depleted transplantation in children. Notes on the study in general: Surviving recipient T cells and thymic progenitors underlay high day-60 TCRbeta diversity in some patients. T-cell numbers and diversity one year post-transplant derived largely from freshly generated T cells. Reportedly, alpha-beta T cells present about two months post-transplant originated from several hundred expanded clones of graft origin.

Molecular barcoding with unique molecular identifiers was used for the TCRbeta library. TCRdb ran MiXCR on the PCR reads and lists one entry per CDR3 protein. The table records 250,000 to 300,000 distinct CDR3 sequences, roughly 7.8% of them present only once. The CDR3 has 15 residues. Trimming removed 3 bases from V and 4 bases from J, with 16 bases in between. CDR1 DFQATT and CDR2 SNEGSKA come from the germline V gene (reference sequence). The V call is TRBV20-1, the J call TRBJ2-1; TRBD2 might be the D (5 bases). Sequenced material: peripheral blood, taken 360 days after TCRalphabeta/CD19-depleted stem cell transplant. The clonotype was recovered from a female patient younger than 10 who had a stem cell transplant for Fanconi anemia, so the T cells may come from the graft donor. In nucleotides, the CDR3 is TGCAGTGCTAGTAGTCGGCTAGGCGGGTACAATGAGCAGTTCTTC. The encoded protein is CSASSRLGGYNEQFF.